This TCR beta chain was captured in a study of blood T cell repertoires in COVID-19. Whole-study context: Acute-phase and convalescent COVID-19 samples originated in the United States, Italy and Spain.

In the source study's methods: Amplification of reference gene primers provided the estimated nucleated cell counts. TCRdb keeps only in-frame clones here, not all; method: immunoSEQ multiplex PCR. D and trimming were read from the DNA, whereas the V and J calls and clone size are those reported in that table. The sample has roughly 400,000 clones; around 87% are singletons. V shed 1 base, J shed 8 bases, and the junction held 8 bases outside the gene matches. The CDR3 runs 17 residues. CDR1 is SGHTA, CDR2 FQGNSA, per germline. Sequenced: peripheral blood. J is TRBJ2-3 and V is TRBV7-2; 14 bases line up with TRBD2. The TCR originated in a woman between 55 and 75 years old with COVID-19, enrolled during active disease. The CDR3 reads CASSLVTSGGARGTQYF. The DNA for the CDR3 is TGTGCCAGCAGCTTAGTGACTAGCGGGGGGGCCCGTGGTACGCAGTATTTT.